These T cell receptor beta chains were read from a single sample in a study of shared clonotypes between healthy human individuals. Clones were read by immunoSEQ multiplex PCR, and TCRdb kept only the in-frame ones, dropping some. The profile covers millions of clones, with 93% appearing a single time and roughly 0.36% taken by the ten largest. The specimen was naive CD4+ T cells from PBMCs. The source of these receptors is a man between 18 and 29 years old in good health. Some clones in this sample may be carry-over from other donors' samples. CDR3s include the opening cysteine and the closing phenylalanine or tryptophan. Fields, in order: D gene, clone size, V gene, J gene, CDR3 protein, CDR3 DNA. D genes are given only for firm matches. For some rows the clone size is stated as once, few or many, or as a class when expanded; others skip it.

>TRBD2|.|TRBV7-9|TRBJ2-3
CASSPGLAGATDTQYF
TGTGCCAGCAGCCCAGGACTAGCGGGAGCAACAGATACGCAGTATTTT
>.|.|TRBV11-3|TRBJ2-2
CASSLDAGELFF
TGTGCCAGCAGTCTAGATGCCGGGGAGCTGTTTTTT
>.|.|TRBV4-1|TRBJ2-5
CASSQDPQAGETQYF
TGCGCCAGCAGCCAAGATCCACAGGCGGGGGAGACCCAGTACTTC
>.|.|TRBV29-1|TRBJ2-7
CSVVSGTGRSYEQYF
TGCAGCGTTGTGAGTGGCACAGGGAGGTCATACGAGCAGTACTTC
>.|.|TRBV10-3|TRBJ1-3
CAINSGNTIYF
TGTGCCATCAACTCTGGAAACACCATATATTTT
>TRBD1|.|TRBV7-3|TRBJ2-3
CASSPDRASDTQYF
TGTGCCAGCAGCCCGGACAGGGCCTCAGATACGCAGTATTTT
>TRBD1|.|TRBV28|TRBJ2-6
CASSSQGSGANVLTF
TGTGCCAGCAGTTCACAGGGGTCTGGGGCCAACGTCCTGACTTTC
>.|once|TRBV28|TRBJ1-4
CASSLPLNEKLFF
TGTGCCAGCAGTTTACCCCTTAATGAAAAACTGTTTTTT
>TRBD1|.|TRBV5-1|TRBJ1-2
CASSFGYGQGGTSQANYGYTF
TGCGCCAGCAGCTTTGGGTATGGACAGGGGGGAACCTCCCAAGCTAACTATGGCTACACCTTC
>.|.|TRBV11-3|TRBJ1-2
CASSFLDRRSGYTF
TGTGCCAGCAGCTTCCTTGACAGGAGGAGCGGCTACACCTTC
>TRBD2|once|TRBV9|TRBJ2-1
CASSVAGAGPGLAVYNEQFF
TGTGCCAGCAGCGTAGCGGGCGCGGGACCGGGACTAGCGGTTTACAATGAGCAGTTCTTC
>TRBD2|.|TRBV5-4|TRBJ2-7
CASSLGRTRIMGEQYF
TGTGCCAGCAGCTTGGGTCGGACTAGAATTATGGGCGAGCAGTACTTC
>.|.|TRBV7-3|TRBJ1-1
CASSLAAGPNTEAFF
TGTGCCAGCAGCTTAGCGGCAGGCCCCAACACTGAAGCTTTCTTT
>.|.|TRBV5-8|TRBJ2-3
CASAERVTDTQYF
TGTGCCAGCGCCGAGCGGGTCACAGATACGCAGTATTTT
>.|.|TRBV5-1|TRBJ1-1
CASSTPGWTEAFF
TGCGCCAGCAGCACACCAGGGTGGACTGAAGCTTTCTTT
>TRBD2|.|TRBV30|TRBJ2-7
CAWSLAGGPWEQYF
TGTGCCTGGAGTCTAGCGGGAGGGCCTTGGGAGCAGTACTTC
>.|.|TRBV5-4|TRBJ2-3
CASSLGVVTTDTQYF
TGTGCCAGCAGCTTGGGGGTTGTTACTACAGATACGCAGTATTTT
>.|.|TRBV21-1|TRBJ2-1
CASSKISNEQFF
TGTGCCAGCAGCAAAATCTCCAATGAGCAGTTCTTC
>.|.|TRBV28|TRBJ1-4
CASSSRRPMAELFF
TGTGCCAGCAGTTCCCGGAGGCCCATGGCAGAACTGTTTTTT
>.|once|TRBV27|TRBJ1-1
CASSSIQGWRTEAFF
TGTGCCAGCAGTTCAATACAGGGATGGCGCACTGAAGCTTTCTTT
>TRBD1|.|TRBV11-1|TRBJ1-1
CASSLDRGTEAFF
TGTGCCAGCAGCTTAGACAGGGGCACTGAAGCTTTCTTT
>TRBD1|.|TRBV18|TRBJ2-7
CASSPRTGDLREQYF
TGTGCCAGCTCACCCCGGACAGGGGATCTTAGGGAGCAGTACTTC
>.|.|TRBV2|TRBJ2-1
CASTTRWNEQFF
TGTGCCAGCACGACACGCTGGAATGAGCAGTTCTTC
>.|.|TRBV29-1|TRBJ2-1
CSVASSYNEQFF
TGCAGCGTTGCAAGCAGCTACAATGAGCAGTTCTTC
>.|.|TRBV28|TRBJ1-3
CASSPGPRSGNTIYF
TGTGCCAGCAGTCCCGGACCACGCTCTGGAAACACCATATATTTT
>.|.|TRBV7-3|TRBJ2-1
CASSSDPSASEQFF
TGTGCCAGCAGCTCAGATCCTTCAGCATCTGAGCAGTTCTTC
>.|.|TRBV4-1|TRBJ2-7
CASSQFDRPGHEQYF
TGCGCCAGCAGCCAATTTGACAGGCCCGGCCACGAGCAGTACTTC
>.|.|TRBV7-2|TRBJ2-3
CASSARGGRGTDTQYF
TGTGCCAGCAGCGCCCGCGGGGGCCGGGGCACAGATACGCAGTATTTT
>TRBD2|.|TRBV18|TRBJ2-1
CASSYTGTSLGEQFF
TGTGCCAGCTCATATACAGGGACTAGCCTCGGTGAGCAGTTCTTC
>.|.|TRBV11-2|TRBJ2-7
CASSSGPYEQYF
TGTGCCAGCAGCTCCGGACCCTACGAGCAGTACTTC
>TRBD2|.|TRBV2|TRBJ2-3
CASSQLGTSGGTDTQYF
TGTGCCAGCAGTCAGCTGGGGACTAGCGGGGGCACAGATACGCAGTATTTT
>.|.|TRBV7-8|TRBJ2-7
CASSSGQIRSYEQYF
TGTGCCAGCAGCTCCGGACAGATCCGCTCCTACGAGCAGTACTTC
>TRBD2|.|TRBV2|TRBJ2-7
CASSDWASGSKMEQYF
TGTGCCAGCAGTGATTGGGCTAGCGGGAGTAAGATGGAGCAGTACTTC
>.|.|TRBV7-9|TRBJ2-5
CASSLGFLKGETQYF
TGTGCCAGCAGCTTAGGGTTCTTAAAGGGGGAGACCCAGTACTTC
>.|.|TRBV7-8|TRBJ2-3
CASSFDRRTDTQYF
TGTGCCAGCAGCTTCGACAGGCGCACAGATACGCAGTATTTT
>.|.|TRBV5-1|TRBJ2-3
CASSLVPGSTDTQYF
TGCGCCAGCAGCTTGGTTCCGGGATCCACAGATACGCAGTATTTT
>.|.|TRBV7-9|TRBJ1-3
CASRPSAGGSGNTIYF
TGTGCCAGCAGACCTAGTGCAGGAGGCTCTGGAAACACCATATATTTT
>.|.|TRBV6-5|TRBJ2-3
CASSYDATDTQYF
TGTGCCAGCAGTTACGACGCGACAGATACGCAGTATTTT
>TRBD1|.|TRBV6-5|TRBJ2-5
CASSSHRDRGGKTQYF
TGTGCCAGCAGTTCGCACCGGGACAGGGGAGGAAAGACCCAGTACTTC
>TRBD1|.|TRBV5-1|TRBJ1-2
CASSLQGDNYGYTF
TGCGCCAGCAGCTTACAGGGGGATAACTATGGCTACACCTTC
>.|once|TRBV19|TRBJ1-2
CASYREDYGYTF
TGTGCCAGTTACAGGGAGGACTATGGCTACACCTTC
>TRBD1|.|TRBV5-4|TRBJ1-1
CASSSPGQKNTEAFF
TGTGCCAGCAGCTCCCCGGGACAGAAGAACACTGAAGCTTTCTTT
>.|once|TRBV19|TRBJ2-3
CASSVGTSTDTQYF
TGTGCCAGTAGTGTCGGGACTTCCACAGATACGCAGTATTTT
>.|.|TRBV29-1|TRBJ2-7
CSVADSYEQYF
TGCAGCGTTGCCGACAGCTACGAGCAGTACTTC
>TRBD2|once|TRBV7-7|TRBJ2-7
CASSPRTSGRASYEQYF
TGTGCCAGCAGCCCGCGGACTAGCGGGAGGGCCTCCTACGAGCAGTACTTC
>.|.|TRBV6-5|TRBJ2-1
CASSYGSADYNEQFF
TGTGCCAGCAGTTACGGGTCGGCTGACTACAATGAGCAGTTCTTC
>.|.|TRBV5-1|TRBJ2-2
CASSLWGRAGELFF
TGCGCCAGCAGCCTTTGGGGAAGGGCCGGGGAGCTGTTTTTT
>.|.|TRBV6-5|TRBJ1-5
CASSYLADSNQPQHF
TGTGCCAGCAGTTACTTGGCAGATAGCAATCAGCCCCAGCATTTT
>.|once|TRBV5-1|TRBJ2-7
CASSLGSESSYEQYF
TGCGCCAGCAGCTTGGGCAGCGAGAGCTCCTACGAGCAGTACTTC
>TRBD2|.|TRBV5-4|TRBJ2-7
CASSPREGRGVYEQYF
TGTGCCAGCAGCCCAAGGGAAGGGAGGGGTGTGTACGAGCAGTACTTC